This is a list of T cell receptor beta chains from one sample in a study of shared clonotypes between healthy human individuals. Assay used: immunoSEQ multiplex PCR; TCRdb lists only in-frame clones, some missing. The table shows about 2 million clones, with about 95% occurring only once. Sequenced input: naive CD8+ T cells sorted from blood. The origin of the receptors is a man between 18 and 29 years old in good health. Each CDR3 is given with its conserved first and last residue. The D gene is left open where the match is weak. Clone sizes are given selectively: once, few, many, or a class where the clone is expanded.

j_call d_call v_call clone_size cdr3_nt cdr3_aa
TRBJ2-3 - TRBV15 - TGTGCCACCAGCAGGCTAGCTAGCACAGATACGCAGTATTTT CATSRLASTDTQYF
TRBJ2-3 - TRBV12-1 - TGTGCCAGCAGCCCGGGACCTAGCAGAGGCGCAGATACGCAGTATTTT CASSPGPSRGADTQYF
TRBJ1-1 - TRBV15 once TGTGCCACCAGTCAGGGTGGGGAGAACACTGAAGCTTTCTTT CATSQGGENTEAFF
TRBJ2-3 TRBD2 TRBV7-9 - TGTGCCAGCAGCCCAAGCGGGAGGTTAGATACGCAGTATTTT CASSPSGRLDTQYF
TRBJ2-7 - TRBV30 - TGTGCCTGGAGTGTGGGCAGGGGTTACGAGCAGTACTTC CAWSVGRGYEQYF
TRBJ2-3 - TRBV30 - TGTGCCTGGAGTCCCCTCCCCCGGACCACAGATACGCAGTATTTT CAWSPLPRTTDTQYF
TRBJ2-7 TRBD2 TRBV4-2 - TGTGCCAGCAGCCAAGAGGGACTAGCGGGCTCCTACGAGCAGTACTTC CASSQEGLAGSYEQYF
TRBJ2-5 TRBD1 TRBV28 once TGTGCCAGCAGTCCCCAGACAGGGGGCGAAGAGACCCAGTACTTC CASSPQTGGEETQYF
TRBJ1-2 - TRBV6-6 - TGTGCCAGCAGTTTTGGGGACGGTGGATATGGCTACACCTTC CASSFGDGGYGYTF
TRBJ2-1 - TRBV29-1 - TGCAGCGTTGAAGGTGGGGGAACCTACAATGAGCAGTTCTTC CSVEGGGTYNEQFF